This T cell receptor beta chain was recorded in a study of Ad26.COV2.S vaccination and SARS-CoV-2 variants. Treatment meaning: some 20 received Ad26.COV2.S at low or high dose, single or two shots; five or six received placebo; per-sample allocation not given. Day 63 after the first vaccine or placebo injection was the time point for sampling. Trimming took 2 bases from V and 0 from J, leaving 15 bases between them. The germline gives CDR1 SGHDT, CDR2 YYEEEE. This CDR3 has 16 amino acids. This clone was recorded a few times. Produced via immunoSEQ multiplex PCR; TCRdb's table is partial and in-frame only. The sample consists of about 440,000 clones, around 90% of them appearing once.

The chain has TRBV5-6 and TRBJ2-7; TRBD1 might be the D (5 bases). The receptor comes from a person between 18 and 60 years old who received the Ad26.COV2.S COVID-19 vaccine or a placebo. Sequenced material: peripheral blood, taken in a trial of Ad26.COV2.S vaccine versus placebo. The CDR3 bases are TGTGCCAGCAGCTTAACTGTCAGGGCGAGCTCCTACGAGCAGTACTTC. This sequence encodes CASSLTVRASSYEQYF.